The entry below describes one T cell receptor (beta chain). The target antigen is unknown. This sample stems from a study of OX40 agonist ivuxolimab in advanced cancers. Study at large: Ivuxolimab, which patients received intravenously every 2 weeks, was dosed at 0.01 to 10 mg/kg. The dose-escalation cohort was over 65% male, with a mean age of around 60 years, ranging about 23 to 79. Whole-study results and caveats: The 0.1-3.0 mg/kg partial responders had among the lowest clonal expansion.

Trimming left V 1 base short and J 5 bases short, with 10 bases between. This CDR3 contains 15 residues. Per the germline V gene, CDR1 is SGHRS and CDR2 is YFSETQ. Produced via immunoSEQ multiplex PCR; TCRdb's table is partial and in-frame only. The profile shows over 95,000 clones, about 91% of them singletons. The TCR sequence derives from an adult with an advanced solid tumor such as melanoma, head and neck, liver or kidney cancer. This sequence joins TRBV5-1 and TRBJ1-6; D gene ambiguous. The specimen was CD4+ or CD8+ T cells sorted from blood, collected in a trial of the OX40 agonist ivuxolimab. CDR3 nucleotide sequence: TGCGCCAGCAGCTTGCTGATCGGGAATAATTCACCCCTCCACTTT. It codes for CASSLLIGNNSPLHF. Full variable domain (remainder filled in from reference TRBV5-1 and TRBJ1-6): KAGVTQTPRYLIKTRGQQVTLSCSPISGHRSVSWYQQTPGQGLQFLFEYFSETQRNKGNFPGRFSGRQFSNSRSEMNVSTLELGDSALYLCASSLLIGNNSPLHFGNGTRLTVT.